One and the same sample provided the 7 T cell receptor beta chains below, sequenced in a study of CD8+ T cells in alopecia areata. After isolation, RNA underwent reverse transcription to generate cDNA as the sequencing template. Here immunoSEQ multiplex PCR was the method, and the copy in TCRdb shows in-frame clones only, minus some. The sample yields about 100,000 clones, roughly 56% seen once. Specified treatment: oral pan-JAK inhibitor, 5-10 mg twice daily. Specimen: CD8+ T cells sorted from blood, collected at approximately week 60, from a patient treated with tofacitinib. The source is a human donor with alopecia areata.

The CDR3 DNA sequence: TGTGCCAGCAGCCCACGGGACGGGGGGAGGAGCACTGAAGCTTTCTTT. Translating gives CASSPRDGGRSTEAFF. V usage is TRBV7-8 and J usage is TRBJ1-1, with D maybe TRBD1 (5 bases). Germline V gives CDR1 SGHVS, CDR2 FQNEAQ. CDR3 length: 16 amino acids. With 5 bases removed from V and 4 bases from J, the gap between germline ends came to 20 bases.

This clone was counted once. The rearrangement joins TRBV2 to TRBJ1-1, with 10 bases aligning to TRBD1. Germline V gene lookup returns CDR1 SNHLY and CDR2 FYNNEI. V trimming: 4 bases; J trimming: 3 bases; junction bases outside the gene matches: 2. CDR3 length equals 14 residues. The CDR3 DNA is TGTGCCAGCAGTGGGACAGGGGGGGACACTGAAGCTTTCTTT. The encoded protein is CASSGTGGDTEAFF.

V and J are TRBV4-1 and TRBJ2-2; tentatively, D is TRBD2 (6 bases). CDR3 length: 15 residues. Germline V CDR1 and CDR2: MGHRA, YSYEKL. Trimming removed 3 bases at V and 6 bases at J, with 14 bases between. The CDR3 bases are TGCGCCAGCAGCCAGTTCAGGGAGGAGGCCGGGGAGCTGTTTTTT. Translated: CASSQFREEAGELFF.

J is TRBJ2-3 and V is TRBV29-1; a possible D gene is TRBD2 (5 bases). The germline gives CDR1 SQVTM, CDR2 ANQGSEA. Trimming removed 4 bases at V and 2 bases at J, with 16 bases between. The CDR3 consists of 15 residues. The CDR3 coding sequence is TGCAGCGTTGTCCCCCCAGCGGCGATCACAGATACGCAGTATTTT. Translation: CSVVPPAAITDTQYF.

This clone showed up just once. The chain combines TRBV27 with TRBJ1-2, with D possibly matching TRBD1 (6 bases). The CDR3 has 14 amino acids. CDR1 is MNHEY, CDR2 SMNVEV, per germline (reference sequence). Trimming removed 6 bases from V and 4 bases from J, with 15 bases in between. CDR3 sequence reads: CASSPQGFSYGYTF. CDR3 sequence (DNA): TGTGCCAGCAGCCCCCAGGGGTTCTCCTATGGCTACACCTTC.

V and J are TRBV14 and TRBJ1-1; 7 bases match TRBD1. Trimming removed 3 bases from V and 8 bases from J; junction bases left unmatched: 12. Germline lookup yields CDR1 SGHDN and CDR2 FVKESK. The CDR3 runs to 15 residues. As DNA, the CDR3 is TGTGCCAGCAGCCACCCCCAGGGGGGGCAATGGGAAGCTTTCTTT. Amino acid sequence: CASSHPQGGQWEAFF.

The chain employs TRBV30 and TRBJ2-4; D is undetermined. CDR3 length equals 14 residues. CDR1 is GTSNPN, CDR2 SVGIG, per germline (reference sequence). V was cut by 3 bases and J by 0 bases, with 9 bases left in between. The CDR3 nucleotides are TGTGCCTGGAGCCTCCTTTTAGCCAAAAACATTCAGTACTTC. This gives the protein CAWSLLLAKNIQYF.